This TCR beta chain is from a study of T-cell reconstitution after alpha-beta-depleted transplantation in children. Notes on the study in general: Expanded graft clones, several hundred of them, were reportedly the source of alpha-beta T cells about two months after transplant. Hyperexpanded clones declined; after one year, newly produced T cells mostly supplied diversity.

Unique molecular identifiers were incorporated into the prepared TCRbeta library. TCRdb recomputed calls from the PCR reads with MiXCR, one row per CDR3 protein. The data contain some 48,000 distinct CDR3 sequences, under 6% of them singletons. This clonotype was observed many times. Its antigen is unidentified. The V end lost 5 bases, the J end lost 1 base, and 20 bases lay between the germline ends. The CDR3 loop spans 16 amino acids. From germline, CDR1 is SQVTM and CDR2 ANQGSEA. The chain is built from TRBV29-1 and TRBJ2-5; possibly TRBD1 for D (6 bases). Sample: PBMCs, mostly from graft donor cells, taken 60 days after TCRalphabeta/CD19-depleted stem cell transplant. The TCR sequence derives from a female patient between 2 and 15 years old who had a stem cell transplant for aplastic anemia, so the T cells may come from the graft donor. The CDR3 reads CSVKLWAQGTQETQYF. CDR3 nucleotides: TGCAGCGTTAAGTTGTGGGCACAGGGAACCCAAGAGACCCAGTACTTC.